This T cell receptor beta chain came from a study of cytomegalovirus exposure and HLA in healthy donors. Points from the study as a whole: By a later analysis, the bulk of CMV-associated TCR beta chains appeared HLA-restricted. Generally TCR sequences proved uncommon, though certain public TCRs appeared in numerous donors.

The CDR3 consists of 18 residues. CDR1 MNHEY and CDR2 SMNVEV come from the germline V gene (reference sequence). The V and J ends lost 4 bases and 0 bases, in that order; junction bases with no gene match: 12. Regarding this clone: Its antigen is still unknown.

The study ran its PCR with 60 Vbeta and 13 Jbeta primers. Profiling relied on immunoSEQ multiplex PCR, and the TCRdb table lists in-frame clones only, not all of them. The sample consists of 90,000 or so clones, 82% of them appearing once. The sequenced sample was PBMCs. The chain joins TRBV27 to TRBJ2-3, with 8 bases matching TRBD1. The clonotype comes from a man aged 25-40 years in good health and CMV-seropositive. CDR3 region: CASSWGQASRLSTDTQYF. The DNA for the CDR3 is TGTGCCAGCAGTTGGGGACAGGCCTCTAGACTTAGCACAGATACGCAGTATTTT.